Listed here are 23 T cell receptor beta chains from one sample, sequenced in a study of metastatic and nonmetastatic thyroid tumors. TCRdb re-called clones via MiXCR from the PCR reads. The sample yields some 33,000 clones, 15% to 20% seen once. Thyroid surgery had not been preceded by any treatment in any patient. The sequencing sample was made of blood. The source of these receptors is a female donor with papillary thyroid cancer or a benign thyroid nodule (not recorded which). Some clones in this sample may be carry-over from other donors' samples.

The table lists this clone with many counts. The V call is TRBV28, the J call TRBJ1-1; the match to TRBD1 covers 8 bases. V trimming: 5 bases; J trimming: 3 bases; junction bases outside the gene matches: 8. Germline values: CDR1 MDHEN, CDR2 SYDVKM. The CDR3 loop spans 15 amino acids. Here the CDR3 reads CASSHRGAGDTEAFF. The CDR3 region has the DNA TGTGCCAGCAGTCACAGGGGGGCGGGTGACACTGAAGCTTTCTTT.

This clone came up many times. The J gene is TRBJ2-3, the V gene TRBV27; perhaps TRBD2 as D (5 bases). Germline V gene lookup returns CDR1 MNHEY and CDR2 SMNVEV (reference sequence). This CDR3 region has 12 residues. Deletions cut 7 bases from V and 5 bases from J, with 10 bases between. In DNA form, the CDR3 reads TGTGCCAGCAACGCCGCGGGAGATACGCAGTATTTT. Its protein is CASNAAGDTQYF.

This clone has more than one count but fewer than ten. The V and J genes are TRBV20-1 and TRBJ2-7, with D tentatively TRBD2 (7 bases). V lost 3 bases to trimming and J lost 4 bases, with 28 bases between them. Germline V gene sequence: CDR1 DFQATT, CDR2 SNEGSKA (reference sequence). The CDR3 has 18 residues. The CDR3 bases are TGCAGTGCTAGTGCGATTAGTTACGGCGGGAGAAGGGGGTACGAGCAGTACTTC. It codes for CSASAISYGGRRGYEQYF.

This clone has a count of ten or more. The gene calls are TRBV30 and TRBJ1-5; D uncertain. The CDR3 loop spans 14 amino acids. V was pared by 3 bases and J by 1 base, with 10 bases between. Germline V gives CDR1 GTSNPN, CDR2 SVGIG (reference sequence). The CDR3 nucleotides read TGTGCCTGGAGGTTGGGAGGGAGCAATCAGCCCCAGCATTTT. Amino acids: CAWRLGGSNQPQHF.

This clone was observed at least ten times. This chain links TRBV20-1 with TRBJ2-5; the match to TRBD2 covers 9 bases. The trim removed 5 bases at V and 3 bases at J, leaving 7 bases unmatched. CDR1 DFQATT and CDR2 SNEGSKA come from the germline V gene (reference sequence). The CDR3 totals 14 residues. The CDR3 nucleotides are TGCAGTGCTGAGCGCGGGGGGGCCAAAGAGACCCAGTACTTC. It yields the protein CSAERGGAKETQYF.

This clone was observed many times. V usage is TRBV7-6 and J usage is TRBJ2-7; TRBD1 matches at 7 bases. In germline, CDR1 is SGHVS, CDR2 FNYEAQ. Unmatched junction bases numbered 4, after V lost 5 bases and J lost 0 bases. The CDR3 has 14 amino acids. CDR3 residues: CASSPRDSSYEQYF. The CDR3 nucleotides read TGTGCCAGCAGCCCCCGGGACAGCTCCTACGAGCAGTACTTC.

This clone was counted at least ten times. The V and J genes are TRBV10-2 and TRBJ1-4; TRBD1 might be the D (5 bases). Trimming removed 3 bases at V and 8 bases at J, with 10 bases between. CDR1 and CDR2 (germline): WSHSY, SAAADI. This CDR3 has 13 amino acids. The CDR3: CASSDRENEKLFF. CDR3 bases: TGCGCCAGCAGTGACAGGGAAAACGAAAAACTGTTTTTT.

By sample share, this clone is medium-sized. The chain is built from TRBV6-2 or TRBV6-3 and TRBJ1-6; 8 bases map to TRBD1. CDR1 MNHEY and CDR2 SVGEGT come from the germline V gene. The CDR3 has 14 residues. The V segment lost 7 bases and the J segment 10 bases; nucleotides outside the gene matches: 9. CDR3 region: CASNPDRDGSPLHF. In nucleotides, the CDR3 is TGTGCCAGCAACCCGGACAGGGACGGGTCACCCCTCCACTTT.

The sample holds many counts of this clone. One end of the junction fails to match germline, which may point to a read error. This chain uses TRBV7-6 with TRBJ2-5; D possibly matches TRBD1 or TRBD2 (5 bases each). The CDR3 loop spans 12 amino acids. The germline gives CDR1 SGHVS, CDR2 FNYEAQ. CDR3 in amino acids: CASSQDRDGLIF. The CDR3 nucleotides are TGTGCCAGCAGCCAGGACCGGGACGGACTTATCTTC.

This clone is labeled medium-sized (0.01 to 0.1%). This sample also contains other DNA sequences that code for the same CDR3. CDR3 DNA sequence: TGTGCCAGCAGTGACACTAGCACCGGGGAGCTGTTTTTT. This sequence encodes CASSDTSTGELFF. V is TRBV6-4 and J is TRBJ2-2; D may be TRBD2 (5 bases). The germline V gene has CDR1 MRHNA and CDR2 SNTAGT. The V end was cut by 2 bases, the J end by 4 bases, with 5 bases between. The CDR3 spans 13 residues.

The chain recombines TRBV6-1 with TRBJ1-5; D is unclear. The germline V and J ends were trimmed by 8 bases and 4 bases, with 12 bases remaining between them. This CDR3 has 13 residues. Germline-derived CDR1 and CDR2 are MNHNS and SASEGT. The CDR3 loop reads CASGMVGNQPQHF. The CDR3 region has the DNA TGTGCCAGCGGGATGGTCGGGAATCAGCCCCAGCATTTT.

At least ten counts were recorded for this clone. The chain links TRBV5-4 to TRBJ1-1; the D gene is possibly TRBD1 (5 bases). The CDR3 loop spans 14 amino acids. Germline lookup yields CDR1 SGHNT and CDR2 YYREEE (reference sequence). The germline V and J ends were trimmed by 5 bases and 1 base, with 12 bases remaining between them. The CDR3 sequence is CASRRDWGNTEAFF. The CDR3 DNA follows: TGTGCCAGCAGACGGGACTGGGGGAACACTGAAGCTTTCTTT.

The sample holds many counts of this clone. This chain uses TRBV14 with TRBJ2-2; TRBD2 might be the D (5 bases). The CDR3 runs 17 residues. The germline gives CDR1 SGHDN, CDR2 FVKESK. V was trimmed by 2 bases and J by 1 base, leaving 14 bases between them. The CDR3, as DNA: TGTGCCAGCAGCCAACCACTGGGAGTTGGGAACACCGGGGAGCTGTTTTTT. Protein: CASSQPLGVGNTGELFF.

This clone showed up many times. The chain employs TRBV7-2 and TRBJ2-3; 7 bases are shared with TRBD2. J was trimmed by 2 bases and V by 1 base; bases with no gene match: 3. In germline, CDR1 is SGHTA, CDR2 FQGNSA. The CDR3 consists of 15 residues. CDR3: CASSLVGGSTDTQYF. The CDR3 DNA is TGTGCCAGCAGCTTAGTGGGGGGGTCCACAGATACGCAGTATTTT.

This clone was picked up many times. The same CDR3 also results from other DNA sequences found in this sample. The chain joins TRBV19 to TRBJ1-4, with D maybe TRBD1 (6 bases). Germline V gene sequence: CDR1 LNHDA, CDR2 SQIVND (reference sequence). The CDR3 runs 15 residues. The V and J ends lost 7 bases and 2 bases respectively, with 14 bases between them. The CDR3 spells CASTARGATNEKLFF. DNA for the CDR3: TGTGCCAGTACCGCCCGGGGGGCTACTAATGAAAAACTGTTTTTT.

With regard to this clone: A much larger clone lies a single base off, so this may be a read error. The chain carries TRBV20-1 and TRBJ2-5; a possible D gene is TRBD1 (5 bases). V shed 6 bases and J shed 5 bases, with 16 bases lying between them. The CDR3 length is 13 residues. Germline assignment: CDR1 DFQATT and CDR2 SNEGSKA (reference sequence). DNA of the CDR3: TGCAGTGCAAGTGAGCAGGGTTGGGAGACCCAGTACTTC. This encodes CSASEQGWETQYF.

This clone was found many times. V and J are TRBV20-1 and TRBJ2-5; D is undetermined. This CDR3 is built from 12 residues. Germline V gene lookup returns CDR1 DFQATT and CDR2 SNEGSKA (reference sequence). V lost 6 bases and J 5 bases, leaving 13 bases between the germline ends. The CDR3 bases are TGCAGTGCCACGACATCACCGGAGACCCAGTACTTC. Protein product: CSATTSPETQYF.

J is TRBJ2-1 and V is TRBV6-1, with D unclear. The CDR3 contains 12 residues. CDR1 MNHNS and CDR2 SASEGT come from the germline V gene. V lost 7 bases and J lost 6, with 10 bases in between. CDR3 amino acids: CASILGSNEQFF. The DNA for the CDR3 is TGTGCCAGCATCCTCGGTTCCAATGAGCAGTTCTTC.

This clone showed up many times. V usage is TRBV18 and J usage is TRBJ1-2; 9 positions match TRBD1. V was clipped by 6 bases and J by 3 bases; unmatched bases: 17. Germline CDR1 KGHSH, CDR2 LQKENI. The CDR3 covers 18 residues. The CDR3 is CASSLPVTAGTGYYGYTF. CDR3 sequence (DNA): TGTGCCAGCTCGCTTCCGGTAACCGCTGGGACAGGGTACTATGGCTACACCTTC.

At least ten counts were recorded for this clone. The chain carries TRBV29-1 and TRBJ1-1; D remains unclear. CDR1 is SQVTM, CDR2 ANQGSEA, per germline. Trimming removed 6 bases from V and 0 bases from J, with 8 bases in between. This CDR3 has 12 amino acids. CDR3 region: CSVSTLNTEAFF. In DNA form, the CDR3 reads TGCAGCGTCTCGACACTGAACACTGAAGCTTTCTTT.

This clone was observed at least ten times. V usage is TRBV4-1 and J usage is TRBJ1-5; D call uncertain. This CDR3 is built from 14 residues. Trimming took off 1 base at V and 7 bases at J, with 11 bases between the two ends. Germline CDR1 MGHRA, CDR2 YSYEKL. Here the CDR3 DNA reads TGCGCCAGCAGCCAAGGGGCGGGAGGACAGCCCCAGCATTTT. As protein: CASSQGAGGQPQHF.

In its sample, this clone was seen many times. A clone one base away is much larger, so this may be a read error. The sample has other DNA sequences that encode this CDR3 too. This chain links TRBV9 with TRBJ1-3; the D is unclear. Per the germline V gene, CDR1 is SGDLS and CDR2 is YYNGEE. The CDR3 has 14 amino acids. The CDR3 spells CASSTDTSGNTIYF. The CDR3 bases are TGCGCCAGCAGCACCGACACCTCTGGAAACACCATATATTTT.

The J gene is TRBJ2-1, the V gene TRBV7-2; no definite D call. With 5 bases removed from V and 4 bases from J, the gap between germline ends came to 12 bases. This CDR3 comprises 14 residues. The V gene's germline CDR1 is SGHTA and CDR2 FQGNSA. The CDR3 sequence is CASSARMTYNEQFF. CDR3 DNA: TGTGCCAGCAGCGCCCGTATGACGTACAATGAGCAGTTCTTC.